The T cell receptor (beta chain) under discussion was sequenced for a study of T cell changes during pregnancy in multiple sclerosis. Some clones are missing from TCRdb's copy, which holds only in-frame ones; the method was immunoSEQ multiplex PCR. Of under 50,000 clones detected, roughly 90% appear once; the ten largest clones hold about 27%. V lost 7 bases and J lost 0; bases outside the gene matches: 9. CDR3 length: 16 amino acids. CDR1 is MNHEY and CDR2 is SMNVEV in the germline V gene (reference sequence). This clonotype was obtained from a female donor with multiple sclerosis, enrolled in a pregnancy study. Source: CD8+ T cells from peripheral blood mononuclear cells, taken before pregnancy. The chain has TRBV27 and TRBJ2-3; 8 positions agree with TRBD2. The chain's CDR3 is CASTPRASGSTDTQYF. The CDR3 coding sequence is TGTGCCAGCACTCCTCGGGCTAGCGGGAGCACAGATACGCAGTATTTT.